This T cell receptor beta chain originates from a study of Ad26.COV2.S vaccination and SARS-CoV-2 variants. Study outcomes and limitations: It was reported that spike-specific CD8+ and CD4+ T cell responses were substantially broad after vaccination. Placebo recipients had lower spike-specific TCR breadth than vaccine recipients. Total T cell responses were possibly underestimated by TCR breadth and depth analyses. Whether participants received vaccine or placebo, their non-spike TCR breadth was similar.

As regards this clone: The antigen remains unidentified.

Repertoires were generated with immunoSEQ multiplex PCR, while TCRdb's copy carries only in-frame clones and drops some. The repertoire holds approximately 400,000 clones, with just over 90% as singletons. The starting material was peripheral blood, obtained after recovery from COVID-19. The sequence came from a human donor who had recovered from COVID-19.

CDR3 DNA sequence: TGTGCCAGCAGCGTAGGGGACGGGGCGTACAATGAGCAGTTCTTC. The encoded protein is CASSVGDGAYNEQFF. The genes are TRBV9 and TRBJ2-1; D may match TRBD1 or TRBD2 (5 bases each). The CDR3 totals 15 residues. Germline CDR1 SGDLS, CDR2 YYNGEE. The V end was cut by 0 bases, the J end by 4 bases, with 11 bases between.